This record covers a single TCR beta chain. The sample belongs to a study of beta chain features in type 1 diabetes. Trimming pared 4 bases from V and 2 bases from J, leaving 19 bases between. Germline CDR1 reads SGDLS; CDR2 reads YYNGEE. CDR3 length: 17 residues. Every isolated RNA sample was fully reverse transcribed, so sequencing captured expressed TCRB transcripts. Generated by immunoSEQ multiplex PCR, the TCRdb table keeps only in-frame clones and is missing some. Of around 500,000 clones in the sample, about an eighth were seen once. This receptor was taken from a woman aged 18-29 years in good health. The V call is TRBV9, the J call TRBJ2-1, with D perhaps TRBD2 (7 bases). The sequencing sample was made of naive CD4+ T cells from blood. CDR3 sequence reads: CASSPRGGGRAYNEQFF. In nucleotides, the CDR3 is TGTGCCAGCAGCCCCCGGGGAGGGGGTAGGGCCTACAATGAGCAGTTCTTC.